This T cell receptor delta chain comes out of a study of γδ T cells in repeated Plasmodium falciparum infection. In the study overall: Timepoints: baseline, immediately before selected infections, and 21 days after every infection.

Gammadelta T cells were flow-sorted from PBMC into Vgamma9/Vdelta2+ and Vdelta2-negative populations for bulk analysis. This CDR3 comprises 17 residues. With 0 bases removed from V and 3 bases from J, the gap between germline ends came to 17 bases. Germline V CDR1 and CDR2: TSWWSYY, QGS. Each sorted gammadelta sample had TRG and TRD chains sequenced. TCRdb fed the multiplex PCR reads to CATT. Of about 93,000 delta-chain clones listed, 0.98% are singletons. This clone occurred a few times. The TCRdb protein, from a much larger clone, departs from this DNA's translation at residue 7, likely by read error; the protein shown derives from the DNA.

V and J are TRDV1 and TRDJ1; no firm D call. TCRdb records no J gene; here it was assigned by comparing the DNA to germline. The sequenced sample consisted of gamma-delta T cells from blood. The source is a pool of human donors (malaria-infected and uninfected, not separated). CDR3 sequence reads: CALGELCPLKGADKLIF. In DNA, the CDR3 is TGTGCTCTTGGGGAACTTTGTCCGTTAAAAGGCGCCGATAAACTCATCTTT.